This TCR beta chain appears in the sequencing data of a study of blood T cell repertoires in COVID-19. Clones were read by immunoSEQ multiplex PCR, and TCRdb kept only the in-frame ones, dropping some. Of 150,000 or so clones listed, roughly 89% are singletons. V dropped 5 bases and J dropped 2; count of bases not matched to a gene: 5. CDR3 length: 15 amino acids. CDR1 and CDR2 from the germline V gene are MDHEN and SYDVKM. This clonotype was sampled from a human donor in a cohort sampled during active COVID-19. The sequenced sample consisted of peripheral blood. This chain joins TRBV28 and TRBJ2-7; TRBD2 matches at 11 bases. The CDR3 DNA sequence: TGTGCCAGCAGTCCACTAGCGGGAGCCCCCTACGAGCAGTACTTC. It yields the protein CASSPLAGAPYEQYF.